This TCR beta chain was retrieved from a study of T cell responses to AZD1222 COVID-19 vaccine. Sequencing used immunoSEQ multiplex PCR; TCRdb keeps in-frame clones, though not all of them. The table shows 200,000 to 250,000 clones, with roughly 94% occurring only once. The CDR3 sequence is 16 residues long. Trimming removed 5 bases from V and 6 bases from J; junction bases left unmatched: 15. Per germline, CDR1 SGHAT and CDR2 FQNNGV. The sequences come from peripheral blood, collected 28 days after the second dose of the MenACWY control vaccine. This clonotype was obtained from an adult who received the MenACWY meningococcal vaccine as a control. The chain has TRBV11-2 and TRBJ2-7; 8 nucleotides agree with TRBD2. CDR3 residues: CASSPGGGRLSGEQYF. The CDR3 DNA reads TGTGCCAGCAGCCCGGGGGGGGGTAGGCTCTCGGGCGAGCAGTACTTC. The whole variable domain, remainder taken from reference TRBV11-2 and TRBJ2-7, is EAGVAQSPRYKIIEKRQSVAFWCNPISGHATLYWYQQILGQGPKLLIQFQNNGVVDDSQLPKDRFSAERLKGVDSTLKIQPAKLEDSAVYLCASSPGGGRLSGEQYFGPGTRLTVT.